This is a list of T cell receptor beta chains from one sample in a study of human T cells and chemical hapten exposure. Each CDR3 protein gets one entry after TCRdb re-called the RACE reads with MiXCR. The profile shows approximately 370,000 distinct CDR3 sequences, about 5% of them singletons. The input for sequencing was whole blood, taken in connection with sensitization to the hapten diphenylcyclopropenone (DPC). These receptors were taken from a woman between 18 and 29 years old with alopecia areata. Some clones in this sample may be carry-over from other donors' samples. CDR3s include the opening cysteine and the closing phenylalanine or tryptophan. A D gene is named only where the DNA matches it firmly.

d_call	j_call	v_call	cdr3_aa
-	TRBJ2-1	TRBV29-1	CSAKTSHNEQFF
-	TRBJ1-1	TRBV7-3	CASSSGQRAFF
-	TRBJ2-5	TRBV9	CASSVGTSNQETQYF
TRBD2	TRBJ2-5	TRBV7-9	CASSAARLAGETQYF
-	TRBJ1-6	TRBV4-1	CASSQVKGVSYNSPLHF
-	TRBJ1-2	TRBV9	CASSASHSANYGYTF
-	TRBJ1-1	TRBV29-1	CSVVNDRGAFF
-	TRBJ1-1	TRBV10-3	CAIGVGEMNTEAFF
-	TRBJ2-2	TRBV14	CASSQLIGGGELFF
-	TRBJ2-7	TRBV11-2	CASSLDQGNYEQYF
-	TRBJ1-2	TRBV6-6	CAVRGRDYGYTF
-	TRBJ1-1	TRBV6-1	CASNDPVNTEAFF
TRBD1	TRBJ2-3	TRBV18	CASSPTDRPTQYF
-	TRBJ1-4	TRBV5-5	CASSPAGGAGEKLFF
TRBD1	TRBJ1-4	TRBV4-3	CASSQELTGGGEKLFF
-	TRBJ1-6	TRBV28	CASSFLQGAPTLHF
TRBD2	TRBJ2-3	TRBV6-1	CASSETSEPTDTQYF
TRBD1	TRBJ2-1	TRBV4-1	CASSQDRVGQGANEQFF
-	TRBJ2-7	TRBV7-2	CASSLKATGTYEQYF
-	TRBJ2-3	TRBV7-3	CASSFPYRTDTQYF
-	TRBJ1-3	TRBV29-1	CSVENRGRAGNTIYF
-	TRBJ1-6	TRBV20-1	CSASDREGRWDSPLHF
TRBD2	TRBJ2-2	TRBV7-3	CASSPGGPNTGELFF
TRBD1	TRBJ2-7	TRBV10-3	CAISEAQGKYEQHF
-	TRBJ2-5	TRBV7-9	CASSLGVERQTQYF
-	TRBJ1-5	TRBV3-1	CASSQDTNRDQPQHF
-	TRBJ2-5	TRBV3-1	CASSQVQGQETQYF
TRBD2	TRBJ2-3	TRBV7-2	CASTLTFLGGFADTQYF
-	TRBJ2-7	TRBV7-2	CASGPHRALYEQYF
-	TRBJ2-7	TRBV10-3	CAITEGRTYEQYF
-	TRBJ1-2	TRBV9	CASSVEAGSLNYGYTF
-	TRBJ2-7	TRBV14	CASSLWEGYEQYF
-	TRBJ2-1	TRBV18	CASSPRDHNEQFF
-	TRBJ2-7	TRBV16	CASSQGSFYEQYF
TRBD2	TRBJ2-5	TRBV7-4	CASSPLRGGAGGETQYF
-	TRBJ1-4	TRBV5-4	CASSLRETNEKLFF
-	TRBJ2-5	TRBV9	CASSVNRGETQYF
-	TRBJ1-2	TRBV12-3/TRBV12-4	CASSLRASSYGYTF
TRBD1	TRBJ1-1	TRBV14	CASSQLTGAGEAFF
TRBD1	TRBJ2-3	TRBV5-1	CASSSRDRADTQYF
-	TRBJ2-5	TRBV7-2	CASSYQTKRETQYF
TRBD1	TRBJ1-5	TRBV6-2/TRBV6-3	CASSYVQGDQPQHF
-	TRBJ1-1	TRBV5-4	CASSLEVPGMNTEAFF
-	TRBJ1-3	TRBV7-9	CASSLQGVPSGNTIYF